Included here is one T cell receptor beta chain sequence, with context. Its antigen is still unknown. The study ran its PCR with 60 Vbeta and 13 Jbeta primers. Profiling relied on immunoSEQ multiplex PCR, and the TCRdb table lists in-frame clones only, not all of them. The table shows 150,000 or so clones, with almost 80% occurring only once. The data derive from a study of cytomegalovirus exposure and HLA in healthy donors. Overall study findings and caveats: The study recorded more than 150 TCR beta chains that were cytomegalovirus-associated.

Trimming took off 6 bases at V and 2 bases at J, with 17 bases between the two ends. Germline V lookup: CDR1 SGHTA, CDR2 FQGNSA. The CDR3 is made up of 15 amino acids. The sequencing sample was made of PBMCs. The rearrangement joins TRBV7-2 to TRBJ2-7; perhaps TRBD2 as D (6 bases). The TCR originated in a man between 18 and 29 years old in good health and CMV-seropositive. The DNA for the CDR3 is TGTGCCAGCAGTTGGGTGGACGGGGGACCCTACGAGCAGTACTTC. Amino acids: CASSWVDGGPYEQYF.